This is a list of T cell receptor beta chains from one sample in a study of T-cell reconstitution after alpha-beta-depleted transplantation in children. MiXCR, applied by TCRdb to the PCR reads, yields one record per CDR3 protein. The sample comprises hundreds of thousands of distinct CDR3 sequences, roughly 8.3% of which are singletons, and less than 40% rests with the top ten. Sample: PBMCs, mostly from graft donor cells, taken 360 days after TCRalphabeta/CD19-depleted stem cell transplant. Receptor source: a male patient aged 2-9 years who had a stem cell transplant for acute myeloid leukemia, so the T cells may come from the graft donor. CDR3s include the opening cysteine and the closing phenylalanine or tryptophan. The order of the fields is D gene, V gene, J gene, clone size, CDR3 DNA, CDR3 protein. The D gene is left open where the match is weak. Some rows mark clone size as missing; the rest say once, few, many or name a class of expanded clone.

>TRBD1|TRBV12-3/TRBV12-4|TRBJ2-3|-
TGTGCCAGCAGTTCCGCGCGGGACAGGGGGCCTCTGGGCACAGATACGCAGTATTTT
CASSSARDRGPLGTDTQYF
>TRBD1|TRBV20-1|TRBJ1-2|-
TGCAGTGCTTATACCGGGACAGGCTATGGCTACACCTTC
CSAYTGTGYGYTF
>-|TRBV7-3|TRBJ2-5|few
TGTGCCAGCAGCTTAGCCGGGGGGCTAACCCAGTACTTC
CASSLAGGLTQYF
>TRBD1|TRBV20-1|TRBJ1-5|few
TGCAGTGCTAGAGACGTGATCAGGGGGAATCAGCCCCAGCATTTT
CSARDVIRGNQPQHF
>-|TRBV28|TRBJ2-3|many
TGTGCCAGCAGTTTAGGCCCGGAGGATACGCAGTATTTT
CASSLGPEDTQYF
>-|TRBV18|TRBJ2-3|few
TGTGCCAGCTCACTGCAACAGGGAAAACGGACAGATACGCAGTATTTT
CASSLQQGKRTDTQYF
>-|TRBV12-3/TRBV12-4|TRBJ2-1|many
TGTGCCAGCAGTTTAGCGCTCCCAGATAATGAGCAGTTCTTC
CASSLALPDNEQFF
>-|TRBV7-6|TRBJ2-2|-
TGTGCCAGCAGCTTAGCGGGTCGTTCCTGGGCCACAGTAAACACCGGGGAGCTGTTTTTT
CASSLAGRSWATVNTGELFF
>-|TRBV12-3/TRBV12-4|TRBJ2-5|few
TGTGCCAGCAGTTTGAACTTGGAGACCCAGTACTTC
CASSLNLETQYF
>-|TRBV20-1|TRBJ1-6|-
TGCAGTGCTAGACCCCATACTCTTGGACCGACTTCGGATTCACCCCTCCACTTT
CSARPHTLGPTSDSPLHF
>-|TRBV6-5|TRBJ2-2|-
TGTGCCAGTGGGGATTCCCGGCCGAACACCGGGGAGCTGTTTTTT
CASGDSRPNTGELFF
>TRBD1|TRBV29-1|TRBJ2-3|many
TGCAGCGTTGAAGACCCCGACAGGGCCCTCACAGATACGCAGTATTTT
CSVEDPDRALTDTQYF
>TRBD2|TRBV24-1|TRBJ2-7|once
TGTGCCACCAGTGACCCCCATGTATGCGGGAGGGCCCACGAGCAGTACTTC
CATSDPHVCGRAHEQYF
>-|TRBV29-1|TRBJ2-1|few
TGCAGCGCAGGGGCTCGAGGTCTAGAGCAGTTCTTC
CSAGARGLEQFF
>-|TRBV29-1|TRBJ2-1|few
TGCAGCTCACGACTAGGCTCCTACAATGAGCAGTTCTTC
CSSRLGSYNEQFF
>TRBD2|TRBV7-6|TRBJ2-3|-
TGTGCCAGCAGCCCGCGACTAGCGGAGCGCACAGATACGCAGTATTTT
CASSPRLAERTDTQYF
>-|TRBV6-2/TRBV6-3|TRBJ1-2|few
TGTGCCAGCAGTTACTCATGGGACAACTATGGCTACACCTTC
CASSYSWDNYGYTF
>TRBD2|TRBV11-2|TRBJ2-5|-
TGTGCCAGCACCTCCACTAGCGGGATCCAAGAGACCCAGTACTTC
CASTSTSGIQETQYF
>-|TRBV3-1|TRBJ1-5|few
TGTGCCAGCAGCCAAGAACCCAACGGGGAGCCCCAGCATTTT
CASSQEPNGEPQHF
>-|TRBV29-1|TRBJ2-3|few
TGCAGCGTTGCCCCAGGGGCTAGCACAGATACGCAGTATTTT
CSVAPGASTDTQYF
>TRBD2|TRBV9|TRBJ2-3|few
TGTGCCAGCAGCGTTAGCGGGGGGGCTAGGGATACGCAGTATTTT
CASSVSGGARDTQYF
>-|TRBV2|TRBJ1-3|few
TGTGCCAGCAGTATTAGGGTGTACACCATATATTTT
CASSIRVYTIYF
>-|TRBV6-5|TRBJ2-4|-
TGTGCCAGCAGTTATGCAAACATTCAGTACTTC
CASSYANIQYF
>-|TRBV25-1|TRBJ2-2|many
TGTGCCAGCGGAACAGGGAACACCGGGGAGCTGTTTTTT
CASGTGNTGELFF
>TRBD1|TRBV6-4|TRBJ2-1|few
TGTGCCAGCAGTCCTCGGACAGGGGCGGGATACAATGAGCAGTTCTTC
CASSPRTGAGYNEQFF
>-|TRBV3-1|TRBJ2-3|-
TGTGCCAGCAGCCGTACGACTAGTCCCACAGATACGCAGTATTTT
CASSRTTSPTDTQYF
>-|TRBV20-1|TRBJ1-2|many
TGCAGTGCTAGAGGTTTTCAGGGAGGCTATGGCTACACCTTC
CSARGFQGGYGYTF
>-|TRBV20-1|TRBJ2-7|-
TGCAGTGCTAGACAGGCAGGGGAGGCCTCCTACGAGCAGTACTTC
CSARQAGEASYEQYF
>-|TRBV12-3/TRBV12-4|TRBJ2-1|many
TGTGCCAGCAGTCCTCTCAATGAGCAGTTCTTC
CASSPLNEQFF
>-|TRBV12-3/TRBV12-4|TRBJ1-6|many
TGTGCCAGCAGGGAAGGACGGAGTTATAATTCACCCCTCCACTTT
CASREGRSYNSPLHF
>TRBD2|TRBV20-1|TRBJ2-7|many
TGCAGTGCTAGCCCCCTAGCGGCGGTCTCCTACGAGCAGTACTTC
CSASPLAAVSYEQYF
>TRBD1|TRBV5-1|TRBJ1-4|many
TGCGCCAGCAGCGCTCTTGCAGGGGGCGGCGGTGAAAAACTGTTTTTT
CASSALAGGGGEKLFF
>TRBD1|TRBV5-1|TRBJ1-4|few
TGCGCCAGCAGTTTCGGGACAGAGCTCAATGAAAAACTGTTTTTT
CASSFGTELNEKLFF
>-|TRBV20-1|TRBJ1-5|few
TGCAGTGCTACGCGCCCACTAGGACGGCCAGGACCCCAGCATTTT
CSATRPLGRPGPQHF
>TRBD2|TRBV7-2|TRBJ2-5|-
TGTGCCAGCAGCCTGCAGACTAGCGCACAAGAGACCCAGTACTTC
CASSLQTSAQETQYF
>-|TRBV18|TRBJ2-4|-
TGTGCCAGCTCACCGTGGCTGGAGAACATTCAGTACTTC
CASSPWLENIQYF
>TRBD2|TRBV5-1|TRBJ2-3|few
TGCGCCAGCAGCTCACGGTTTGGACTAGCGCTACCCCCAGCGACGTATTTT
CASSSRFGLALPPATYF
>-|TRBV7-9|TRBJ2-1|-
TGTGCCAGCAGCGTAAAACCGGGCGACAGCTCCTACAATGAGCAGTTCTTC
CASSVKPGDSSYNEQFF
>TRBD1|TRBV5-1|TRBJ2-1|few
TGCGCCAGCAGCTTGAACAGGGGCAATGAGCAGTTCTTC
CASSLNRGNEQFF
>TRBD2|TRBV5-1|TRBJ2-7|-
TGCGCCAGCAGCCCGCCGAAGCTGGGAGGGCCCTACGAGCAGTACTTC
CASSPPKLGGPYEQYF
>-|TRBV4-1|TRBJ1-4|-
TGCGCCAGCAGCCAAGATGCCGGGGCAGGTGAAAAACTGTTTTTT
CASSQDAGAGEKLFF
>-|TRBV7-8|TRBJ1-6|many
TGTGCCAGCAGCTCTAGCCCTACTCGCCGAGCTAGCTCCTATAATTCACCCCTCCACTTT
CASSSSPTRRASSYNSPLHF
>-|TRBV19|TRBJ1-1|few
TGTGCCAGTAGCCGGATCCCCTCGGGCGACGAAGCTTTCTTT
CASSRIPSGDEAFF
>-|TRBV7-2|TRBJ2-5|many
TGTGCCAGCAGCTTATGGGGGCTAGAGACCCAGTACTTC
CASSLWGLETQYF
>TRBD1|TRBV6-2/TRBV6-3|TRBJ2-4|few
TGTGCCAGCAGTAGAACCGGGACAGGGAACATTCAGTACTTC
CASSRTGTGNIQYF
>-|TRBV5-5|TRBJ1-5|-
TGTGCCAGCAGCTCCCAGGAAAGCCCCATTTATAGCAATCAGCCCCAGCATTTT
CASSSQESPIYSNQPQHF
>TRBD2|TRBV10-3|TRBJ2-1|many
TGTGCCCCAACGGATTTACTAGCGGGATTTAGCTCCTACAATGAGCAGTTCTTC
CAPTDLLAGFSSYNEQFF
>-|TRBV7-9|TRBJ2-3|many
TGTGCCACCCCCGAGACTACTTCCTACACAGATACGCAGTATTTT
CATPETTSYTDTQYF
>-|TRBV7-6|TRBJ2-5|-
TGTGCCAGCAGCTACGGACAGAAAGAGACCCAGTACTTC
CASSYGQKETQYF
>TRBD2|TRBV7-9|TRBJ2-4|-
TGTGCCAGCAGCCAATATGGACTAGCGGAAGCCAAAAACATTCAGTACTTC
CASSQYGLAEAKNIQYF
>-|TRBV18|TRBJ2-2|-
TGTGCCAGCTCACGTGGGTCCACCGGGGAGCTGTTTTTT
CASSRGSTGELFF
>TRBD1|TRBV4-2|TRBJ2-7|-
TGTGCCAGCAGCCACCTGGGACAGGGTAACTACGAGCAGTACTTC
CASSHLGQGNYEQYF